The 14 T cell receptor beta chains listed next were all sequenced from one sample in a study of graft-versus-host responses after intestinal transplantation. Sequenced by immunoSEQ multiplex PCR; TCRdb stores in-frame clones only, minus some. The sample carries just over 20,000 clones, roughly nine tenths recorded once. The sample consisted of PBMCs, taken 65 to 70 days after intestinal transplantation. These receptor sequences come from a human patient who received an intestinal transplant, so some T cells may come from the graft donor.

This clone showed up just a few times. This chain's CDR3 is CASSQINTEKLFF. The CDR3 DNA reads TGTGCCAGCAGCCAAATCAACACTGAAAAACTGTTTTTT. The V gene is TRBV14, the J gene TRBJ1-4, with D unclear. The CDR3 covers 13 residues. V lost 2 bases to trimming and J lost 7 bases, with 8 bases between them. Germline CDR1 and CDR2: SGHDN and FVKESK.

This chain uses TRBV4-3 with TRBJ2-1, with D unclear. Germline CDR1 and CDR2: LGHNA and YSLEER. This CDR3 comprises 14 residues. Trimming left V 2 bases short and J 5 bases short, with 10 bases between. As DNA, the CDR3 is TGCGCCAGCAGCCAACAAAGGGTGGACAATGAGCAGTTCTTC. It translates to CASSQQRVDNEQFF.

The chain uses TRBV4-3 and TRBJ2-7; 8 bases line up with TRBD1. With 3 bases clipped from V and 6 bases from J, the junction kept 10 bases outside the gene matches. The germline gives CDR1 LGHNA, CDR2 YSLEER. The CDR3 contains 15 residues. The CDR3 bases are TGCGCCAGCAGCCAGACGACAGGGGAGTGGGGCGAGCAGTACTTC. Encoded protein: CASSQTTGEWGEQYF.

This clone appeared a single time. This chain uses TRBV5-4 with TRBJ2-3; D unresolved. The V and J ends lost 4 bases and 0 bases respectively, with 6 bases between them. Germline V gives CDR1 SGHNT, CDR2 YYREEE (reference sequence). This CDR3 is built from 13 residues. The CDR3 reads CASSRASTDTQYF. For the CDR3, the DNA is TGTGCCAGCAGCAGGGCTAGCACAGATACGCAGTATTTT.

The chain has TRBV27 and TRBJ2-1; 7 nucleotides align to TRBD1. The CDR3 is 14 residues long. The V gene end was trimmed by 2 bases and the J gene end by 6 bases; junction bases not matched to a gene: 4. Germline V gives CDR1 MNHEY, CDR2 SMNVEV (reference sequence). CDR3: CASSLKQGVNEQFF. In nucleotides, the CDR3 is TGTGCCAGCAGTTTAAAGCAGGGGGTCAATGAGCAGTTCTTC.

The J gene is TRBJ2-1, the V gene TRBV4-3; D not certain. CDR1 is LGHNA, CDR2 YSLEER, per germline. The CDR3 covers 16 residues. V lost 0 bases, J lost 0 bases, and 9 bases lay in between. The CDR3 nucleotides are TGCGCCAGCAGCCAAGATCGAAGTGGCTCCTACAATGAGCAGTTCTTC. Protein product: CASSQDRSGSYNEQFF.

The chain has TRBV11-3 and TRBJ2-4, with D tentatively TRBD2 (6 bases). The germline gives CDR1 SGHNT, CDR2 YENEEA. V was pared by 2 bases and J by 1 base, with 12 bases between. This CDR3 has 16 residues. The CDR3 protein is CASSLLQAGAKNIQYF. CDR3 nucleotide sequence: TGTGCCAGCAGCTTACTCCAGGCGGGGGCCAAAAACATTCAGTACTTC.

This sequence joins TRBV5-1 and TRBJ2-5; TRBD2 matches at 8 bases. V gave up 0 bases and J gave up 4 bases; unmatched junction bases: 5. This CDR3 contains 15 residues. Germline V CDR1 and CDR2: SGHRS, YFSETQ. The CDR3 loop reads CASSLVPSGRETQYF. For the CDR3, the DNA is TGCGCCAGCAGCTTGGTTCCTAGCGGGCGAGAGACCCAGTACTTC.

The V and J genes are TRBV4-3 and TRBJ1-3; maybe TRBD1 (5 bases). This CDR3 has 16 residues. Per germline, CDR1 LGHNA and CDR2 YSLEER. V was clipped by 0 bases and J by 2 bases, with 11 bases between them. CDR3 region: CASSQEAGFTGNTIYF. In DNA form, the CDR3 reads TGCGCCAGCAGCCAAGAGGCAGGGTTCACTGGAAACACCATATATTTT.

This clone was seen once. The rearrangement uses TRBV7-9 and TRBJ1-1; D gene unclear. Trimming shortened V by 3 bases and J by 3 bases, and 14 bases separated the two germline ends. CDR1 and CDR2 from the germline V gene are SEHNR and FQNEAQ (reference sequence). This CDR3 region has 15 residues. CDR3 residues: CASSLGWASDTEAFF. The CDR3 DNA is TGTGCCAGCAGCTTGGGGTGGGCTTCGGACACTGAAGCTTTCTTT.

The V gene is TRBV5-6, the J gene TRBJ1-1; TRBD1 is a possible D gene (6 bases). The CDR3 sequence is 13 residues long. The ends were cut back, 3 bases at V and 1 base at J, with 7 bases in the middle. Germline assignment: CDR1 SGHDT and CDR2 YYEEEE. In DNA, the CDR3 is TGTGCCAGCAGCTGGGGACAGAACACTGAAGCTTTCTTT. Its translation is CASSWGQNTEAFF.

The chain combines TRBV19 with TRBJ2-7; TRBD1 might be the D (6 bases). Trimming pared 5 bases from V and 3 bases from J, leaving 17 bases between. Germline CDR1 reads LNHDA; CDR2 reads SQIVND (reference sequence). The CDR3 is 15 residues long. CDR3 sequence reads: CASSFGQTSGYEQYF. CDR3 in DNA: TGTGCCAGTAGTTTCGGACAGACGAGCGGCTACGAGCAGTACTTC.

The chain recombines TRBV7-2 with TRBJ1-2; D is undetermined. CDR1 is SGHTA and CDR2 is FQGNSA in the germline V gene. Trimming stripped 3 bases from V and 0 bases from J, with 11 bases between. There are 15 residues in the CDR3. CDR3 residues: CASSFSSTANYGYTF. The CDR3 DNA sequence: TGTGCCAGCAGCTTTTCCTCGACCGCTAACTATGGCTACACCTTC. The full variable domain, rest sourced from reference TRBV7-2 and TRBJ1-2, is GAGVSQSPSNKVTEKGKDVELRCDPISGHTALYWYRQSLGQGLEFLIYFQGNSAPDKSGLPSDRFSAERTGGSVSTLTIQRTQQEDSAVYLCASSFSSTANYGYTFGSGTRLTVV.

The chain carries TRBV10-3 and TRBJ1-2, with a weak D call TRBD1 (5 bases). V shed 2 bases and J shed 4 bases, with 8 bases lying between them. The CDR3 totals 13 residues. Per germline, CDR1 ENHRY and CDR2 SYGVKD. The DNA for the CDR3 is TGTGCCATCAGTGAGGTGGGGACCTATGGCTACACCTTC. This gives the protein CAISEVGTYGYTF.